The 13 T cell receptor beta chains listed next were all sequenced from one sample in a study of a mutant IDH1 vaccine in newly diagnosed glioma. Regarding time point: baseline, week 1 (first vaccination visit). Treatment denoted: pre-vaccination baseline after standard-of-care therapy. The method was immunoSEQ multiplex PCR; TCRdb's version includes in-frame clones alone and lacks a portion of them. The sample lists tens of thousands of clones, approximately 86% occurring once. Specimen: PBMCs, collected from a glioma patient treated with radiotherapy, temozolomide or both. The receptors derive from a man younger than 40 with glioma.

The rearrangement uses TRBV7-9 and TRBJ1-1; unclear D gene. The CDR3 contains 12 residues. The V and J ends lost 5 bases and 5 bases respectively, with 9 bases between them. The germline V gene encodes CDR1 SEHNR and CDR2 FQNEAQ (reference sequence). The CDR3, as DNA: TGTGCCAGCAGCCGCTCTAGGACTGAAGCTTTCTTT. Residues: CASSRSRTEAFF. The whole variable domain, remainder taken from reference TRBV7-9 and TRBJ1-1, is DTGVSQNPRHKITKRGQNVTFRCDPISEHNRLYWYRQTLGQGPEFLTYFQNEAQLEKSRLLSDRFSAERPKGSFSTLEIQRTEQGDSAMYLCASSRSRTEAFFGQGTRLTVV.

The chain couples TRBV18 to TRBJ2-4, with D possibly matching TRBD2 (6 bases). The CDR3 spans 16 residues. Trimming cost V 3 bases and J 0 bases, with 12 bases left between them. Germline CDR1 reads KGHSH; CDR2 reads LQKENI. The CDR3: CASSPGGPRAKNIQYF. As DNA, the CDR3 is TGTGCCAGCTCACCCGGGGGACCGAGAGCCAAAAACATTCAGTACTTC.

The chain couples TRBV5-6 to TRBJ2-7; perhaps TRBD1 as D (6 bases). Between the trimmed V and J ends, which lost 2 bases and 0 bases, there was a span of 12 bases. This CDR3 is built from 15 residues. CDR1 is SGHDT and CDR2 is YYEEEE in the germline V gene. Here the CDR3 reads CASSLLGAFSYEQYF. The CDR3 bases are TGTGCCAGCAGCTTATTGGGGGCTTTCTCCTACGAGCAGTACTTC.

The chain is built from TRBV14 and TRBJ1-6, with D hard to call. The ends were cut back, 1 base at V and 10 bases at J, with 8 bases in the middle. Germline CDR1 is SGHDN and CDR2 is FVKESK. This CDR3 has 13 residues. The CDR3 coding sequence is TGTGCCAGCAGCCAAGGGGGTGGCTCACCCCTCCACTTT. Protein: CASSQGGGSPLHF.

The chain couples TRBV6-1 to TRBJ1-2; no definite D call. V was shortened by 4 bases and J by 5 bases, with 20 bases between the two germline ends. Germline CDR1 and CDR2: MNHNS and SASEGT. The CDR3 loop spans 16 amino acids. The CDR3 spells CASSGALPGPNYGYTF. The CDR3 nucleotides read TGTGCCAGCAGTGGGGCATTACCCGGACCCAATTATGGCTACACCTTC.

V is TRBV7-6 and J is TRBJ2-2; D tentatively fits TRBD1 or TRBD2 (5 bases each). The germline V gene encodes CDR1 SGHVS and CDR2 FNYEAQ. The CDR3 has 15 amino acids. The V gene lost 4 bases and the J gene lost 3 bases, with 12 bases spanning the gap. CDR3 loop: CASSSMGEDTGELFF. The CDR3 bases are TGTGCCAGCAGCTCAATGGGGGAAGACACCGGGGAGCTGTTTTTT.

The chain is built from TRBV7-2 and TRBJ2-1; D gene unclear. Trimming took 3 bases from V and 4 from J, leaving 13 bases between them. The CDR3 totals 15 residues. CDR1 is SGHTA, CDR2 FQGNSA, per germline. CDR3 in DNA: TGTGCCAGCAGCTTCCTCGGTGGGCCATACAATGAGCAGTTCTTC. Translated, it gives CASSFLGGPYNEQFF.

This clone was detected once. The CDR3 spells CASRVYWGNEQYF. For the CDR3, the DNA is TGTGCCAGCAGGGTGTATTGGGGCAACGAGCAGTACTTC. The J gene is TRBJ2-7, the V gene TRBV5-6; possibly TRBD1 for D (5 bases). The V and J ends lost 5 bases and 5 bases respectively, with 14 bases between them. The CDR3 sequence is 13 residues long. Germline CDR1 is SGHDT and CDR2 is YYEEEE.

This sequence joins TRBV6-1 and TRBJ2-2, with 10 bases that match TRBD2. Germline CDR1 MNHNS, CDR2 SASEGT. This CDR3 region has 17 residues. V lost 2 bases to trimming and J lost 1 base; unmatched junction nucleotides: 4. CDR3 coding DNA: TGTGCCAGCAGTGAAATTAGCGGGGGGATGAACACCGGGGAGCTGTTTTTT. Its protein product is CASSEISGGMNTGELFF.

This chain uses TRBV5-8 with TRBJ1-4; TRBD1 is a possible D gene (5 bases). This CDR3 has 17 residues. CDR1 is SGHTS and CDR2 is YDEGEE in the germline V gene. Trimming cost V 4 bases and J 0 bases, with 16 bases left between them. For the CDR3, the DNA is TGTGCCAGCAGCCCGTGGGGGAATCGGGCAACTAATGAAAAACTGTTTTTT. It yields the protein CASSPWGNRATNEKLFF.

Notes on this clone: Different DNA sequences within this sample yield the same CDR3. The chain combines TRBV6-6 with TRBJ1-5, with D unresolved. The V end lost 2 bases, the J end lost 1 base, and 3 bases lay between the germline ends. Germline CDR1 and CDR2: MNHNY and SVGAGI (reference sequence). CDR3 length: 13 amino acids. CDR3 sequence reads: CASSYRSNQPQHF. The CDR3 nucleotides are TGTGCCAGCAGTTACAGAAGCAATCAGCCCCAGCATTTT.

This chain uses TRBV7-6 with TRBJ2-3; the match to TRBD1 covers 7 bases. The germline gives CDR1 SGHVS, CDR2 FNYEAQ. The CDR3 loop spans 15 amino acids. Trimming removed 5 bases from V and 1 base from J; junction bases left unmatched: 6. For the CDR3, the DNA is TGTGCCAGCAGCCCTATGACAGGGCGCACAGATACGCAGTATTTT. It translates to CASSPMTGRTDTQYF.

CDR3 sequence (DNA): TGTGCCAGTTATAGGGGGGTTACAGATACGCAGTATTTT. The encoded protein is CASYRGVTDTQYF. The chain uses TRBV28 and TRBJ2-3; TRBD1 or TRBD2 may be the D gene (6 bases each). The CDR3 runs to 13 residues. Deletions cut 9 bases from V and 3 bases from J, with 13 bases between. Germline V gene sequence: CDR1 MDHEN, CDR2 SYDVKM.